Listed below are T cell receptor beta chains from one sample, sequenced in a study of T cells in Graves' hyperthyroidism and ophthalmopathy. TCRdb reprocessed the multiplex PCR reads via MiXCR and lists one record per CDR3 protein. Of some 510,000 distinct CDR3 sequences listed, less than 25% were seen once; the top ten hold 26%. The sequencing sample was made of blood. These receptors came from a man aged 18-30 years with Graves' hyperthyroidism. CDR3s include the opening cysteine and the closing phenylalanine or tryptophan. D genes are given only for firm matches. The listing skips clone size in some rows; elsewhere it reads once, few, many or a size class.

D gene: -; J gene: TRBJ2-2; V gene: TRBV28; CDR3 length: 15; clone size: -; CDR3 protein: CASSLYRPHTEELFF; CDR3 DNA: TGTGCCAGCAGTTTATACAGGCCCCACACCGAGGAGCTGTTTTTT
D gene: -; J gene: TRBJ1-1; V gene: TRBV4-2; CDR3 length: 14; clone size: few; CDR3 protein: CASSQGSEGTEAFF; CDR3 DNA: TGTGCCAGCAGCCAAGGTTCTGAGGGGACTGAAGCTTTCTTT
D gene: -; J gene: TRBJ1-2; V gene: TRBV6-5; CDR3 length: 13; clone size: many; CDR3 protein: CASGYTFGSGYTF; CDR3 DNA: TGTGCCAGCGGTTACACGTTTGGGAGTGGCTACACCTTC
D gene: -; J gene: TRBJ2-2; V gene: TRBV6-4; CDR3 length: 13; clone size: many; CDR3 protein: CASSPTETGELFF; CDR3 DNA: TGTGCCAGCAGTCCAACAGAGACCGGGGAGCTGTTTTTT
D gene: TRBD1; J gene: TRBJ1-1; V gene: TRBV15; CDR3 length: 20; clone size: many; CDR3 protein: CATRGWGQGALDGMNTEAFF; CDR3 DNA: TGTGCCACCAGGGGATGGGGACAGGGGGCTCTCGATGGCATGAACACTGAAGCTTTCTTT
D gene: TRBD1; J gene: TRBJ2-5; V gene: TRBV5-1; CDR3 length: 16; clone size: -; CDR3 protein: CASSSGTGAFQETQYF; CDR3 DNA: TGCGCCAGCAGCTCCGGGACAGGGGCCTTCCAAGAGACCCAGTACTTC
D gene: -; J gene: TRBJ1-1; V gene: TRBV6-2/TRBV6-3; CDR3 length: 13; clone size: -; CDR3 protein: CASSYRWDTEAFF; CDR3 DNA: TGTGCCAGCAGTTACCGGTGGGATACTGAAGCTTTCTTT
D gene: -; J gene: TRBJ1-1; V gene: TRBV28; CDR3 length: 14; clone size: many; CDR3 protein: CASRTLEVNLEAFF; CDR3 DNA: TGTGCCAGCCGCACCCTCGAGGTAAATCTCGAAGCTTTCTTT
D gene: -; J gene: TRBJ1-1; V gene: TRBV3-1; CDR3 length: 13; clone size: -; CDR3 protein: CASSQFLNTEAFF; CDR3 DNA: TGTGCCAGCAGCCAGTTCCTGAACACTGAAGCTTTCTTT
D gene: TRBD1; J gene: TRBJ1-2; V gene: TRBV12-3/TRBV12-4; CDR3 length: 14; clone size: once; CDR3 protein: CASSTAGQGYGYTF; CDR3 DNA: TGTGCCAGTAGTACGGCGGGACAGGGGTATGGCTACACCTTC